This T cell receptor beta chain was recorded in a study of OX40 agonist ivuxolimab in advanced cancers. Study-level information: Dose-escalation patients had hepatocellular carcinoma, melanoma, renal cell or head and neck cancer. Among those treated, three patients had partial responses, one with hepatocellular carcinoma and two with cutaneous melanoma.

The method was immunoSEQ multiplex PCR; TCRdb's version includes in-frame clones alone and lacks a portion of them. Of approximately 76,000 clones in the sample, roughly 85% are singletons; the top ten hold 0.61%. This clone was observed a handful of times. It was autoimmune disease history or systemic immunosuppression that excluded patients. This receptor was obtained from an adult with an advanced solid tumor such as melanoma, head and neck, liver or kidney cancer. The specimen was CD4+ or CD8+ T cells sorted from blood, collected in a trial of the OX40 agonist ivuxolimab.

The CDR3 sequence is CASSFNGGPLSEQYF. CDR3 in DNA: TGCGCCAGCAGCTTTAACGGGGGGCCCCTATCCGAGCAGTACTTC. This rearrangement joins TRBV5-1 to TRBJ2-7; a possible D gene is TRBD2 (7 bases). This CDR3 has 15 residues. Trimming stripped 2 bases from V and 6 bases from J, with 18 bases between. Germline V gene lookup returns CDR1 SGHRS and CDR2 YFSETQ.